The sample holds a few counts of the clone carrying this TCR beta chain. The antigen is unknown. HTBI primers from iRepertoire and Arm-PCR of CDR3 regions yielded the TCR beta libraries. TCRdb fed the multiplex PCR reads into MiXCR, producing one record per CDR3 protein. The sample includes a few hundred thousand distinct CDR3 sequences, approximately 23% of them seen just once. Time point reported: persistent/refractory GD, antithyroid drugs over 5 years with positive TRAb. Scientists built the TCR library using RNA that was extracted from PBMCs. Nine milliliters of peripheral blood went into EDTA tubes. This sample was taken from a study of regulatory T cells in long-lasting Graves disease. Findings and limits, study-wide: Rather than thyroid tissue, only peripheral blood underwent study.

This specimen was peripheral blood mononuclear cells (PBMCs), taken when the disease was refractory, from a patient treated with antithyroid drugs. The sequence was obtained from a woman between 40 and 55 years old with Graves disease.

The CDR3, as DNA: TGCGCCAGCAGCCGCGCCGGACAGGGTACAGGAGAGCAGTACTTC. The encoded protein is CASSRAGQGTGEQYF. This rearrangement joins TRBV5-1 to TRBJ2-7, with TRBD1 identical over 8 bases. CDR1 and CDR2 (germline): SGHRS, YFSETQ. Unmatched junction bases numbered 13, after V lost 4 bases and J lost 7 bases. The CDR3 is made up of 15 amino acids.